The next 15 T cell receptor beta chains were all read from a single sample in a study of response to subunit inactivated influenza vaccine (dated by TCRdb to the late 2010s). The method was RT-PCR. The sequencer was an Illumina HiSeq 2500. Through fastp at Q25 and MiXCR, TCRdb rebuilt clones from the public reads, retaining in-frame beta chains. Identical CDR3 protein sequences are pooled into one entry, listed with their most common genes and DNA. The sample profile shows hundreds of thousands of distinct CDR3 sequences; about 18% of them were found once. 9.5% to 13% of the sample belongs to the ten largest clones. The source material was PBMCs from blood, sampled 5 to 6 days after vaccination. All receptors derive from a man aged 50-59 years who received an inactivated influenza vaccine. Donor details come from another sample of the same person, matched by shared clones.

This clonotype showed up many times. This chain uses TRBV29-1 with TRBJ2-7; no clear D. The germline CDR1 and CDR2 sequences are SQVTM and ANQGSEA. Deletions cut 4 bases from V and 4 bases from J, with 14 bases between. The CDR3 runs to 13 residues. CDR3 sequence: CSVGNAGTYEQYF. The CDR3 DNA sequence: TGCAGCGTTGGAAATGCAGGAACTTACGAGCAGTACTTC.

The chain employs TRBV5-1 and TRBJ2-5; no definite D call. Germline V gene data show CDR1 as SGHRS and CDR2 as YFSETQ. The length of the CDR3 is 13 residues. Trimming took 2 bases from V and 5 from J, leaving 10 bases between them. DNA of the CDR3: TGCGCCAGCAGCTTCACAGCACCGGAGACCCAGTACTTC. Translated: CASSFTAPETQYF.

This chain links TRBV25-1 with TRBJ2-4; D gene uncertain. This CDR3 has 19 amino acids. Germline assignment: CDR1 MGHDK and CDR2 SYGVNS. The V end lost 1 base, the J end lost 1 base, and 20 bases lay between the germline ends. CDR3 DNA sequence: TGTGCCAGCAGTGAATCGGCAGGTTATGGCCCCATGGCCAAAAACATTCAGTACTTC. Encoded protein: CASSESAGYGPMAKNIQYF.

This clonotype was seen ten or more times. The J gene is TRBJ2-5, the V gene TRBV6-5, with 9 bases matching TRBD2. Looked up from germline, CDR1 is MNHEY and CDR2 is SVGAGI. Trimming at V came to 2 bases and at J to 5 bases, leaving 6 bases not matched to a gene. This CDR3 spans 15 amino acids. The CDR3 bases are TGTGCCAGCAGTTACGAGCCAGCGGGGGGTGAGACCCAGTACTTC. Translating gives CASSYEPAGGETQYF.

This clonotype occurred many times. This chain joins TRBV10-3 and TRBJ1-6, with unresolved D. Germline V gene sequence: CDR1 ENHRY, CDR2 SYGVKD. CDR3 size: 16 residues. V shed 0 bases and J shed 3 bases, with 9 bases lying between them. CDR3 sequence: CAISESAGIYNSPLHF. CDR3 nucleotide sequence: TGTGCCATCAGTGAGTCGGCGGGCATCTATAATTCACCCCTCCACTTT.

A few counts support this clonotype. A read error may account for a junction end that differs from germline. The rearrangement uses TRBV6-2 or TRBV6-3 and TRBJ1-5; D remains unclear. The CDR3 contains 12 residues. The V gene's germline CDR1 is MNHEY and CDR2 SVGEGT. The CDR3 bases are TGTGCCACCTCGGAGGGTAATCGGCCCCAGCATTTT. It specifies CATSEGNRPQHF.

V usage is TRBV7-6 and J usage is TRBJ1-3; 7 nucleotides agree with TRBD1. J lost 4 bases, V lost 5 bases, and 8 bases had no gene match. This CDR3 spans 15 amino acids. Germline V gene data show CDR1 as SGHVS and CDR2 as FNYEAQ. CDR3 region: CASSPQGNIGNTIYF. The DNA for the CDR3 is TGTGCCAGCAGCCCACAGGGGAACATCGGAAACACCATATATTTT.

This clonotype appeared a few times. The V call is TRBV12-3 or TRBV12-4, the J call TRBJ2-7, with TRBD2 matching over 10 bases. CDR3 length: 13 residues. V was clipped by 7 bases and J by 3 bases; unmatched bases: 3. The CDR3 DNA reads as TGTGCCAGCAAAGTAGCGGGAGGCTACGAGCAGTACTTC. Translating gives CASKVAGGYEQYF.

The chain uses TRBV20-1 and TRBJ2-1, with 13 positions matching TRBD2. This CDR3 comprises 18 residues. J was trimmed by 0 bases and V by 0 bases; bases with no gene match: 5. The germline CDR1 and CDR2 sequences are DFQATT and SNEGSKA (reference sequence). The CDR3, as DNA: TGCAGTGCTAGAGATCTCAGGACTAGCGGGAGCTCCTACAATGAGCAGTTCTTC. Amino acid sequence: CSARDLRTSGSSYNEQFF.

The chain is built from TRBV9 and TRBJ2-3; 11 bases line up with TRBD2. This CDR3 region has 16 residues. CDR1 and CDR2 (germline): SGDLS, YYNGEE. With 2 bases clipped from V and 1 base from J, the junction kept 3 bases outside the gene matches. The CDR3 is CASSVLTSGGTDTQYF. In DNA, the CDR3 is TGTGCCAGCAGCGTTTTGACTAGCGGGGGCACAGATACGCAGTATTTT.

This clonotype was seen ten or more times. CDR3 bases: TGTGCCAGCAGCTTGGTTTCTTCGTCCTACGAGCAGTACTTC. Protein sequence: CASSLVSSSYEQYF. The chain employs TRBV7-2 and TRBJ2-7, with D unclear. V gave up 3 bases and J gave up 1 base, with 10 bases separating them. This CDR3 region has 14 residues. Germline values: CDR1 SGHTA, CDR2 FQGNSA. The whole variable domain, remainder taken from reference TRBV7-2 and TRBJ2-7, is GAGVSQSPSNKVTEKGKDVELRCDPISGHTALYWYRQSLGQGLEFLIYFQGNSAPDKSGLPSDRFSAERTGGSVSTLTIQRTQQEDSAVYLCASSLVSSSYEQYFGPGTRLTVT.

There are a few counts of this clonotype. The chain combines TRBV30 with TRBJ1-2; TRBD1 might be the D (5 bases). Germline V gene lookup returns CDR1 GTSNPN and CDR2 SVGIG (reference sequence). Deletions cut 8 bases from V and 4 bases from J, with 11 bases between. The length of the CDR3 is 11 residues. CDR3 nucleotide sequence: TGTGCCCGAGACAGTGGCTATGGCTACACCTTC. This codes for CARDSGYGYTF.

This clonotype was picked up many times. The chain's CDR3 is CASNPGQGTDTQYF. Here the CDR3 DNA reads TGTGCCAGCAACCCAGGACAGGGGACAGATACGCAGTATTTT. The chain recombines TRBV12-3 or TRBV12-4 with TRBJ2-3; TRBD1 agrees at 9 bases. V was clipped by 7 bases and J by 3 bases; unmatched bases: 5. There are 14 residues in the CDR3.

A few counts support this clonotype. The chain employs TRBV20-1 and TRBJ2-2; D is unclear. Germline-derived CDR1 and CDR2 are DFQATT and SNEGSKA (reference sequence). This CDR3 has 14 amino acids. The germline V and J ends were trimmed by 0 bases and 6 bases, with 11 bases remaining between them. The CDR3 protein is CSARDWTGSGELFF. The CDR3 DNA reads as TGCAGTGCTAGAGACTGGACGGGTTCCGGGGAGCTGTTTTTT.

This sequence joins TRBV6-2 or TRBV6-3 and TRBJ2-7; tentative D call: TRBD1 (6 bases). CDR1 and CDR2 from the germline V gene are MNHEY and SVGEGT. Trimming took 6 bases from V and 2 from J, leaving 20 bases between them. CDR3 length: 16 amino acids. The CDR3 nucleotides are TGTGCCAGCAGGTACCAATCCGACAGGTTTACCTACGAGCAGTACTTC. This sequence encodes CASRYQSDRFTYEQYF.